This T cell receptor beta chain was obtained from a study of shared clonotypes between healthy human individuals. The V gene lost 6 bases and the J gene lost 6 bases, with 15 bases spanning the gap. Per the germline V gene, CDR1 is MNHNS and CDR2 is SASEGT. The CDR3 is 15 residues long. Comments on this clone: The antigen is not known.

All donors were Caucasian adults living in Nashville, Tennessee. Replicate PCRs from sorted subsets contained around 200 ng DNA, which is 29,000 or so T cell genomes. The assay was immunoSEQ multiplex PCR, and TCRdb's table has in-frame clones only and misses some. The sample has about 2 million clones, roughly 94% seen once. Study conclusions and caveats: Memory subsets generally showed smaller estimated richness than naive subsets did. Enrolling few donors narrowed the genetic and exposure-history diversity that was represented.

The gene calls are TRBV6-1 and TRBJ1-6, with TRBD1 as a possible D gene (5 bases). Sequencing was done on a sample of naive CD4+ T cells sorted from blood. Subset denoted: CD45RA+ positively selected. The sequence came from a man younger than 35 in good health. The chain's CDR3 is CASRGVRGANSPLHF. The CDR3 DNA is TGTGCCAGCAGAGGTGTTAGGGGCGCTAATTCACCCCTCCACTTT.